This TCR beta chain was profiled in a study of T cell responses to AZD1222 COVID-19 vaccine (dated by TCRdb to about 2021). For the wider study: A total of about 240 trial participants underwent TCR sequencing, of whom roughly 210 received two doses of AZD1222 and some 25 received two doses of the MenACWY control vaccine. Trial participants were enrolled by age into subgroups of 18-55, 56-69 and 70-plus years, and roughly 150, 30 and 60 TCR-sequenced participants, respectively, were included in these subgroups.

With regard to this clone: It has no known antigen specificity. No much larger clone is present one base from it, and per-base qualities are unavailable.

Broader findings and caveats from the paper: In the small 56-69-year group, the increase in depth fell short of significance, most likely because of low power. The vaccine-associated CD4 TCRs covered the entire spike protein, and the dominant responses fell in regions 160-218 and 743-854. Nearly half of unique spike-specific TCRs reportedly recognized epitopes outside regions mutated in the B.1.351 and B.1.1.7 variants. After two AZD1222 doses, spike-specific TCR breadth and depth were significantly higher than at day 0 and than in MenACWY recipients. Participants were mostly white British and included more females than males, and it was suggested by the authors that clonal diversity may have been underestimated. Because no day 14 peak-response samples were available, repertoires were characterized only after the peak T cell response. Conclusions about previously exposed vaccinees are limited, since just six AZD1222 recipients were seropositive for SARS-CoV-2 at baseline.

The junction carries 2 bases between V and J, which are trimmed by 2 bases and 0 bases respectively. The CDR3 holds 13 amino acids from the cysteine to the phenylalanine. Solely the CDR3 DNA is kept, with 39 bases framed from the first base. The CDR1 and CDR2 encoded by the germline V gene are SGHTA and FQGNSA. The CDR3 regions of human TCRbeta chains were analyzed by immunosequencing. In the source study's methods: Repertoire TCRs were matched against a reference library of SARS-CoV-2-specific TCRs generated with the MIRA antigen-specificity platform. Breadth was defined as the fraction of unique TCRs that were SARS-CoV-2-associated. Depth was defined as the fraction of total T cells that were SARS-CoV-2-associated. Using the MIRA data, each spike-specific TCR was assigned both to the spike region to which the TCR was reactive and to a CD4 or CD8 class. Log10-transformed breadth and depth values were compared by one-way ANOVA with Sidak's multiple comparisons tests. TCRdb limited this immuneACCESS table to in-frame rearrangements with V and J called. A share of clones is missing; checked studies link under half to unresolved V genes, and the rest is unexplained. V, J and clone size reflect that table, while D and trimming were determined from the DNA. The sample table shows about 160,000 clones, and 85% to 95% are seen once. The top ten constitute 5.1% of the sample.

The time point tag for this specimen amounts to: about 28 days (+/-7) after the second vaccine dose. AZD1222 recipients whose second dose came at about 4 weeks and those whose second dose came at about 12 weeks were combined into one group, since spike-specific TCR depth and breadth did not differ between the two schedules. Vaccinee samples were obtained from the UK trials COV001 and COV002, which included a single-blind randomized controlled phase 2/3 trial of AZD1222 (ChAdOx1 nCoV-19) in healthy adults. Trial participant PBMC samples were collected at day 0 and day 28 after the second dose for TCRbeta chain sequencing.

The rearrangement joined TRBV7-2 to TRBJ2-1; the D gene cannot be resolved reliably. Here the sequenced sample was peripheral blood, taken 28 days after the second AZD1222 dose. This clonotype originated in an adult who received the AZD1222 COVID-19 vaccine. The CDR3 is CASSLFSYNEQFF. The DNA is TGTGCCAGCAGCTTATTCTCCTACAATGAGCAGTTCTTC.